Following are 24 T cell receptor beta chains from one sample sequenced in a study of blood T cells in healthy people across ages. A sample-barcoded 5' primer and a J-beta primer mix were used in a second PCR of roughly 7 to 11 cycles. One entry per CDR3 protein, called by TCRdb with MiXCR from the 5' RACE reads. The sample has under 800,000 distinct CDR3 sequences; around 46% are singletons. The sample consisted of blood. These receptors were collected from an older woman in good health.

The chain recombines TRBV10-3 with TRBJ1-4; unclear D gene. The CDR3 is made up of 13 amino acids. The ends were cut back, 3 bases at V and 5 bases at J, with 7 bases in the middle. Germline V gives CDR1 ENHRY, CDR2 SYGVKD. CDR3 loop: CAISDGENEKLFF. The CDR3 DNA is TGTGCCATCAGTGACGGTGAAAATGAAAAACTGTTTTTT.

The CDR3 reads CASSARVAGTEAFF. The CDR3 DNA reads TGTGCCAGCAGTGCACGGGTGGCGGGCACTGAAGCTTTCTTT. This sequence joins TRBV28 and TRBJ1-1; D uncertain. The CDR3 contains 14 residues. Germline CDR1 is MDHEN and CDR2 is SYDVKM. V was clipped by 5 bases and J by 4 bases, with 14 bases between them.

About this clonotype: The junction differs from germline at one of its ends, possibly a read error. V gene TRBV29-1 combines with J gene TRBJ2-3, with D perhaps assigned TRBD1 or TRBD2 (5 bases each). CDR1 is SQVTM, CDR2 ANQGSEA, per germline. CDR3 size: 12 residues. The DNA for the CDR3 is TGCAGCACAACTAGGGGAGCAGATGCGCAGTATTTT. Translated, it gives CSTTRGADAQYF.

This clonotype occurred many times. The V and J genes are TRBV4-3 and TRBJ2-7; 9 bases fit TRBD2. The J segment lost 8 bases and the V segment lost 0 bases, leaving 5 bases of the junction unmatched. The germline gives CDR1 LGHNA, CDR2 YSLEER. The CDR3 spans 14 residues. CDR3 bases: TGCGCCAGCAGCCAAGATCCAAGCGGGAGGCAGCAGTACTTC. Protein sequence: CASSQDPSGRQQYF.

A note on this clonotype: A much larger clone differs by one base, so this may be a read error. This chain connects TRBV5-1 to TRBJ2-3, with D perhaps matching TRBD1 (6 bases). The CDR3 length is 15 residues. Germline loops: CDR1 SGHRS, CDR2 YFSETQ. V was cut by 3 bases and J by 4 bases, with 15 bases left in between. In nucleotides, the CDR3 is TGCGCCAGCAGCTGGCAACCAGGGGAAGCAGATACGCAGTATTTT. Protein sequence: CASSWQPGEADTQYF.

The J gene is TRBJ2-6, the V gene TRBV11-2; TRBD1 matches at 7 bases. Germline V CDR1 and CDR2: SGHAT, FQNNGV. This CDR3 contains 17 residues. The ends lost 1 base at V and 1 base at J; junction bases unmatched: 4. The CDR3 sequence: CASSLGTGTSGANVLTF. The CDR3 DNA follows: TGTGCCAGCAGCTTAGGGACAGGAACTTCTGGGGCCAACGTCCTGACTTTC.

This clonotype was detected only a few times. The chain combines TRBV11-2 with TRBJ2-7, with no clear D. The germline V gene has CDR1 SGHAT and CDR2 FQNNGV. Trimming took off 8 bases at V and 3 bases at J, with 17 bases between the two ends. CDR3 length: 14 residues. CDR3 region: CASGRDGPNYEQYF. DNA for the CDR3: TGTGCCAGCGGCCGCGACGGCCCCAACTACGAGCAGTACTTC.

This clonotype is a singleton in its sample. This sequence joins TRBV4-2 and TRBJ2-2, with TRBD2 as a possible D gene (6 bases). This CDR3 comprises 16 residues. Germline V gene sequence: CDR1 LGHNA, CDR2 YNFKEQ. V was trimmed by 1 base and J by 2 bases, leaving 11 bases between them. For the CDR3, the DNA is TGTGCCAGCAGCCAAGGAACTAGCCATAACACCGGGGAGCTGTTTTTT. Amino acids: CASSQGTSHNTGELFF.

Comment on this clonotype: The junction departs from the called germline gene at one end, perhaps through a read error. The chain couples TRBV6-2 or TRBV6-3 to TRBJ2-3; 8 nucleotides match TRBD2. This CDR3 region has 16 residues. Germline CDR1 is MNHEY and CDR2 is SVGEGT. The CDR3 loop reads CASRRAAGVNTDTLYF. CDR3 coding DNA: TGTGCCAGCAGACGAGCAGCGGGAGTAAACACAGATACGCTGTATTTT.

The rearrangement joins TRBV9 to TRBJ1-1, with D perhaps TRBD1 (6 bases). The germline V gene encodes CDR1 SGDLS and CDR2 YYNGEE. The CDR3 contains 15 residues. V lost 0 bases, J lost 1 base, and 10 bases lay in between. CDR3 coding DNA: TGTGCCAGCAGCGTAGACGCCAGGGGGAACACTGAAGCTTTCTTT. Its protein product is CASSVDARGNTEAFF.

The CDR3 coding sequence is TGCAGCGTTGATGACGTCGGACTCCCCTACAATGAGCAGTTCTTC. Amino acid sequence: CSVDDVGLPYNEQFF. The chain recombines TRBV29-1 with TRBJ2-1, with a weak D call TRBD2 (5 bases). CDR3 length equals 15 residues. With 3 bases removed from V and 2 bases from J, the gap between germline ends came to 14 bases. The germline CDR1 and CDR2 sequences are SQVTM and ANQGSEA.

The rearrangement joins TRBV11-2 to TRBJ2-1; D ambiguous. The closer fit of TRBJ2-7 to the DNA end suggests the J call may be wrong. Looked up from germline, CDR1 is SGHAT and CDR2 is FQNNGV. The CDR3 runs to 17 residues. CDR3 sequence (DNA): TGTGCCAGCAGCTTCCTAAGTCTGGGCGGAACCAACAATGAGCAGTACTTC. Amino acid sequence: CASSFLSLGGTNNEQYF.

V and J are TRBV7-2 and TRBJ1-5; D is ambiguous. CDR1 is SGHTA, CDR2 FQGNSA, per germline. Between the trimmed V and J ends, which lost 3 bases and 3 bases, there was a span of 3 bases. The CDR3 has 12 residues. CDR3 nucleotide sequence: TGTGCCAGCAGCTTCGACAATCAGCCCCAGCATTTT. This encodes CASSFDNQPQHF.

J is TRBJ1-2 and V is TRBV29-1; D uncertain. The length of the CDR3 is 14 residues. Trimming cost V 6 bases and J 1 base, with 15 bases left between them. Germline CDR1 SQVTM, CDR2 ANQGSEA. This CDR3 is CSVGGASYNYGYTF. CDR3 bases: TGCAGCGTGGGAGGCGCCTCCTATAACTATGGCTACACCTTC.

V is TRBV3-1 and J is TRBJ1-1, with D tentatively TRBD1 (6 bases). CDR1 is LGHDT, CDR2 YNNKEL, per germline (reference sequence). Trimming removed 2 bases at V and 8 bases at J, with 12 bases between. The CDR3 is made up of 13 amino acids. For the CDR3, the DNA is TGTGCCAGCAGCCAACACAGGGTCAACGAAGCTTTCTTT. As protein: CASSQHRVNEAFF.

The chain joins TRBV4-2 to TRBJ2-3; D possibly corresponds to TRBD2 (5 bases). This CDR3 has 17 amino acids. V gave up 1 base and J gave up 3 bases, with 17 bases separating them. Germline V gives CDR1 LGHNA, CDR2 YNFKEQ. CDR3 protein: CASSQGSSGGPTDTQYF. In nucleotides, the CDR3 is TGTGCCAGCAGCCAAGGGAGCAGCGGCGGCCCAACAGATACGCAGTATTTT.

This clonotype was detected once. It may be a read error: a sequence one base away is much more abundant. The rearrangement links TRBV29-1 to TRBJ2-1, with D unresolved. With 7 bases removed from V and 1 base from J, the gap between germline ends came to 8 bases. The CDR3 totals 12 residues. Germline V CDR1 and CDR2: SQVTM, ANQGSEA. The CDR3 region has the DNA TGCAGCGGTTACGTATCCTACAATGAGCAGTTCTTC. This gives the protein CSGYVSYNEQFF.

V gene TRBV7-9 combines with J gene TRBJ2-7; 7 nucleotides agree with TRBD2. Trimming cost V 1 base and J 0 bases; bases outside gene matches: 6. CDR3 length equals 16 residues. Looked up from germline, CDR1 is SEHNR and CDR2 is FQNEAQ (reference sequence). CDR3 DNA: TGTGCCAGCAGCTTAGGGGGAGGGCGTAGCTCCTACGAGCAGTACTTC. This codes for CASSLGGGRSSYEQYF.

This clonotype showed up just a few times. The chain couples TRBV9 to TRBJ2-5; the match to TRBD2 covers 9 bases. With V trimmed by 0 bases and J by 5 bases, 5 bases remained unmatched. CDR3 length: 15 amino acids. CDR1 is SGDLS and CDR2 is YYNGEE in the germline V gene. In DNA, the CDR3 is TGTGCCAGCAGCGTAGGTAATAGCGGGAGCGAGACCCAGTACTTC. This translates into CASSVGNSGSETQYF.

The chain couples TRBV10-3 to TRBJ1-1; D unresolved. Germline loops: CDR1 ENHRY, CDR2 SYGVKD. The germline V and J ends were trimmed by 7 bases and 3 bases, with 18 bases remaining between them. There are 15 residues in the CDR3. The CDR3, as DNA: TGTGCCATCAAGGTGGGATCTCAGAGGGACACTGAAGCTTTCTTT. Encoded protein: CAIKVGSQRDTEAFF.

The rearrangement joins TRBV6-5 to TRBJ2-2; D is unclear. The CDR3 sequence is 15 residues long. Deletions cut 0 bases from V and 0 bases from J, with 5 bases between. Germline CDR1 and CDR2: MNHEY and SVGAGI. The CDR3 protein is CASSYSASNTGELFF. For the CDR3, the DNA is TGTGCCAGCAGTTACTCCGCCTCGAACACCGGGGAGCTGTTTTTT.

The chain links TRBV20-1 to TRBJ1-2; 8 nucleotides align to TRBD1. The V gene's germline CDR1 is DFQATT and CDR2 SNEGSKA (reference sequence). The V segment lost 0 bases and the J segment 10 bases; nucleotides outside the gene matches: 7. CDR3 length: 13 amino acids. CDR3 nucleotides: TGCAGTGCTAGAGATCTCGGACAGGGTATCTACACCTTC. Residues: CSARDLGQGIYTF.

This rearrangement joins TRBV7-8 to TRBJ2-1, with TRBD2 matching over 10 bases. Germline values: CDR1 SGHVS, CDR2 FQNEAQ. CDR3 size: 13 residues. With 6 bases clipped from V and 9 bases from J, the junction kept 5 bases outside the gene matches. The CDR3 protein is CASRSGLAVEQFF. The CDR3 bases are TGTGCCAGCAGATCTGGACTAGCGGTTGAGCAGTTCTTC.

CDR3 nucleotide sequence: TGTGCCAGCAGCTTAGACAGTTTAAACATTCAGTACTTC. Its translation is CASSLDSLNIQYF. The genes are TRBV7-2 and TRBJ2-7; no firm D call. The J call may be in error: the DNA end matches TRBJ2-4 better. This CDR3 has 13 amino acids. Germline V gene sequence: CDR1 SGHTA, CDR2 FQGNSA.